This TCR beta chain is drawn from a study of blood T cell repertoires in COVID-19. Background on the study: The United States, Italy and Spain provided the acute and convalescent COVID-19 samples. From T cells, B-cell-depleted T cells, or PBMCs came the material, which was cDNA or gDNA.

Original data processing: Amplifying reference gene primers gave estimates of nucleated cell counts. Some clones are missing from TCRdb's copy, which holds only in-frame ones; the method was immunoSEQ multiplex PCR. D and trimming were read from the DNA, whereas the V and J calls and clone size are those reported in that table. The top ten clones hold around 2.6% of a sample with 70,000 to 90,000 clones, around 74% of them seen once. Trimming at V came to 3 bases and at J to 5 bases, leaving 4 bases not matched to a gene. CDR1 and CDR2 (germline): KGHSH, LQKENI. This CDR3 has 13 amino acids. The J gene is TRBJ2-7, the V gene TRBV18; the match to TRBD2 covers 7 bases. This clonotype was obtained from a human donor with acute or convalescent COVID-19. The donor label of this sample is uncertain. The source material was peripheral blood. CDR3 loop: CASSPGGFNEQYV. CDR3 nucleotides: TGTGCCAGCTCACCGGGAGGGTTTAACGAGCAGTACGTC.